A single sample is the source of the 14 T cell receptor beta chains below, sequenced in a study (TCRdb year 2016). To prepare the library, RT-PCR was applied. Sequenced on an Illumina MiSeq. TCRdb handled the public reads itself, with Q25 trimming in fastp and clone calling in MiXCR, and kept productive beta chains. Identical CDR3 proteins give one entry, which carries the most common genes and DNA. Counted in this sample were fewer than 800,000 distinct CDR3 sequences; approximately 15% of them appeared once. The ten largest clonotypes hold 3.6% of the sample. Sequences were obtained from memory CD4+ T cells from blood. These receptors all come from a female donor in good health, serving as a healthy control.

Only a few counts were recorded for this clonotype. V usage is TRBV5-5 and J usage is TRBJ2-3; TRBD1 agrees at 11 bases. This CDR3 has 16 residues. Germline CDR1 is SGHKS and CDR2 is YYEKEE (reference sequence). V was pared by 4 bases and J by 6 bases, with 10 bases of the junction left unmatched. The CDR3 spells CASSPGQGAMVDTQYF. CDR3 DNA: TGTGCCAGCAGCCCCGGACAGGGGGCAATGGTTGATACGCAGTATTTT.

The gene calls are TRBV29-1 and TRBJ1-4, with 7 nucleotides matching TRBD1. CDR1 SQVTM and CDR2 ANQGSEA come from the germline V gene. Germline trimming cut 7 bases from V and 4 bases from J; bases unmatched to any gene: 3. This CDR3 spans 12 amino acids. CDR3 protein: CSAGQINEKLFF. In DNA form, the CDR3 reads TGCAGCGCGGGACAGATTAATGAAAAACTGTTTTTT.

This clonotype came up a few times. The V call is TRBV12-3 or TRBV12-4, the J call TRBJ1-3, with D perhaps TRBD1 (6 bases). Trimming shortened V by 5 bases and J by 0 bases, and 11 bases separated the two germline ends. The CDR3 is 15 residues long. The CDR3 DNA sequence: TGTGCCAGCAGTCGCACAGGGCTCTCTGGAAACACCATATATTTT. This gives the protein CASSRTGLSGNTIYF.

This clonotype was counted a few times. V gene TRBV6-4 combines with J gene TRBJ2-5, with 9 nucleotides matching TRBD1. Germline values: CDR1 MRHNA, CDR2 SNTAGT. The CDR3 sequence is 16 residues long. V was clipped by 9 bases and J by 3 bases; unmatched bases: 14. CDR3 in DNA: TGTGCCAGTGAGGACTACCGACAGGGGGTTAAAGAGACCCAGTACTTC. Its translation is CASEDYRQGVKETQYF.

The chain has TRBV7-7 and TRBJ2-3; no clear D gene. Per germline, CDR1 SSHAT and CDR2 FNYEAQ (reference sequence). This CDR3 comprises 13 residues. The V end was cut by 5 bases, the J end by 5 bases, with 11 bases between. CDR3 sequence: CASSPRWGDTQYF. The CDR3 DNA reads TGTGCCAGCAGCCCCCGGTGGGGAGATACGCAGTATTTT.

DNA for the CDR3: TGTGCCAGCAGGTCCTATTGGGGGCGGTCGGACACTGAAGCTTTCTTT. It yields the protein CASRSYWGRSDTEAFF. The chain is built from TRBV27 and TRBJ1-1; maybe TRBD1 (6 bases). The CDR3 covers 16 residues. Trimming removed 6 bases at V and 3 bases at J, with 20 bases between. Germline CDR1 MNHEY, CDR2 SMNVEV (reference sequence).

This clonotype was seen repeatedly, ten times or more. V is TRBV7-9 and J is TRBJ2-7, with 13 bases matching TRBD2. The germline CDR1 and CDR2 sequences are SEHNR and FQNEAQ (reference sequence). Unmatched junction bases numbered 10, after V lost 5 bases and J lost 0 bases. The CDR3 contains 18 residues. The CDR3: CASSPLTSGRAYSYEQYF. The CDR3 nucleotides read TGTGCCAGCAGCCCCCTCACTAGCGGGAGGGCCTACTCCTACGAGCAGTACTTC.

The rearrangement joins TRBV28 to TRBJ2-1; a weak D match, TRBD2 (5 bases). This CDR3 spans 15 amino acids. Trimming left V 5 bases short and J 1 base short, with 12 bases between. Germline V gene sequence: CDR1 MDHEN, CDR2 SYDVKM. The CDR3 sequence: CASSTTRLSYNEQFF. The CDR3 DNA is TGTGCCAGCAGTACCACTAGGCTATCCTACAATGAGCAGTTCTTC.

This clonotype has a count of ten or more. V is TRBV5-1 and J is TRBJ2-1; TRBD2 matches 12 bases. The V gene end was trimmed by 2 bases and the J gene end by 5 bases; junction bases not matched to a gene: 5. CDR3 length: 16 residues. Germline V gene sequence: CDR1 SGHRS, CDR2 YFSETQ. CDR3 region: CASSFRTSGANNEQFF. The CDR3 DNA reads as TGCGCCAGCAGCTTCCGGACTAGCGGGGCGAACAATGAGCAGTTCTTC.

The rearrangement joins TRBV10-3 to TRBJ2-2, with 7 bases that match TRBD2. CDR3 length: 15 amino acids. Germline V lookup: CDR1 ENHRY, CDR2 SYGVKD. After removal of 5 bases from V and 6 bases from J, the junction contained 9 bases not matched to a gene. The CDR3 nucleotides are TGTGCCATCAGTTCCGATTATGGGGGGGCCGGGGAGCTGTTTTTT. This encodes CAISSDYGGAGELFF.

The chain joins TRBV28 to TRBJ1-5; perhaps TRBD1 as D (6 bases). This CDR3 is built from 14 residues. V dropped 6 bases and J dropped 7 bases, with 16 bases sitting between them. CDR1 is MDHEN and CDR2 is SYDVKM in the germline V gene. CDR3 amino acids: CASRPGQSLQPQHF. For the CDR3, the DNA is TGTGCCAGCAGACCCGGACAGAGCCTGCAGCCCCAGCATTTT.

The chain is built from TRBV10-3 and TRBJ2-4; 8 nucleotides line up with TRBD1. V gave up 8 bases and J gave up 9 bases; unmatched junction bases: 6. The CDR3 is 12 residues long. Per germline, CDR1 ENHRY and CDR2 SYGVKD. The CDR3 is CAIQTTGGIQYF. The CDR3 nucleotides read TGTGCCATCCAAACTACAGGGGGCATTCAGTACTTC.

The V call is TRBV15, the J call TRBJ2-1; 7 bases line up with TRBD2. The CDR3 runs 14 residues. The germline V gene has CDR1 LNHNV and CDR2 YYDKDF (reference sequence). After removal of 4 bases from V and 7 bases from J, the junction contained 7 bases not matched to a gene. CDR3 in amino acids: CATSTGGLYNEQFF. In DNA, the CDR3 is TGTGCCACCAGCACGGGGGGACTATATAATGAGCAGTTCTTC. The full variable domain, in which reference TRBV15 and TRBJ2-1 provide the parts outside the CDR3, is DAMVIQNPRYQVTQFGKPVTLSCSQTLNHNVMYWYQQKSSQAPKLLFHYYDKDFNNEADTPDNFQSRRPNTSFCFLDIRSPGLGDTAMYLCATSTGGLYNEQFFGPGTRLTVL.

This clonotype was seen at least ten times. V gene TRBV7-2 combines with J gene TRBJ2-4; 8 bases agree with TRBD1. CDR1 is SGHTA, CDR2 FQGNSA, per germline. The CDR3 totals 14 residues. J was trimmed by 8 bases and V by 3 bases; bases with no gene match: 6. The DNA of the CDR3 is TGTGCCAGCAGCTTCGACAGGGGATCAGACATTCAGTACTTC. Protein sequence: CASSFDRGSDIQYF.